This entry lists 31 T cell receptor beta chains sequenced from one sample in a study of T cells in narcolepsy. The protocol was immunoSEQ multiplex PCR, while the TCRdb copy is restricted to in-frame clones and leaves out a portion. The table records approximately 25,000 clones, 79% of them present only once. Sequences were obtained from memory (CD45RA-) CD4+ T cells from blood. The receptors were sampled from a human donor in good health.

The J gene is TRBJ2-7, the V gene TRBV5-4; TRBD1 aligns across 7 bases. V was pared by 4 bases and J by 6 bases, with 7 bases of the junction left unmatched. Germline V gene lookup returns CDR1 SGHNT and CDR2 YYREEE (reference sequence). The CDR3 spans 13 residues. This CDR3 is CASSSDRVGEQYF. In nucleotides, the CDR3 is TGTGCCAGCAGCAGTGACAGGGTTGGCGAGCAGTACTTC.

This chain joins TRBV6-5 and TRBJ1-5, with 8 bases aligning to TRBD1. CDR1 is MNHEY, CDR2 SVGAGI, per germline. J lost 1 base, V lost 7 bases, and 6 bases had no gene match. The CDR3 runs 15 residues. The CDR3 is CASNQRQGSNQPQHF. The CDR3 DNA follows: TGTGCCAGCAACCAGAGACAGGGGAGCAATCAGCCCCAGCATTTT.

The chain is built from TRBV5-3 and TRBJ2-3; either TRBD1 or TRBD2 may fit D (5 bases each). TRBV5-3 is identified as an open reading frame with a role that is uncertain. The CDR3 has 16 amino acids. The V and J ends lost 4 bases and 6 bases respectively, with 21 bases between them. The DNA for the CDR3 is TGTGCCAGAAGCCACACCGGGACCATACCATCTGATACGCAGTATTTT. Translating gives CARSHTGTIPSDTQYF.

The CDR3 nucleotides read TGTGCCAGCAGTCTTTTCCTAGCGGCACAAGAGACCCAGTACTTC. Translation: CASSLFLAAQETQYF. The chain carries TRBV2 and TRBJ2-5, with 7 bases that match TRBD2. J lost 2 bases, V lost 5 bases, and 8 bases had no gene match. Germline assignment: CDR1 SNHLY and CDR2 FYNNEI. This CDR3 has 15 residues.

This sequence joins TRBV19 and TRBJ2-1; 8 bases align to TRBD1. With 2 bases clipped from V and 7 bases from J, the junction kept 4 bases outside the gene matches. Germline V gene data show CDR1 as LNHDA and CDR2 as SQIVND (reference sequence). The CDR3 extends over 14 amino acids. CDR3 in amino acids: CASSIQGATNEQFF. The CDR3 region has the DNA TGTGCCAGTAGTATACAGGGGGCGACTAATGAGCAGTTCTTC.

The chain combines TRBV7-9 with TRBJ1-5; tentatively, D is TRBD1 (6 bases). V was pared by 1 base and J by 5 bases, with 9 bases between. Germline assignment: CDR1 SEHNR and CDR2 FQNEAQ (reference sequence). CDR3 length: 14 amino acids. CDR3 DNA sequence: TGTGCCAGCAGCTTAGTAGGGGGGGATCAGCCCCAGCATTTT. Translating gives CASSLVGGDQPQHF.

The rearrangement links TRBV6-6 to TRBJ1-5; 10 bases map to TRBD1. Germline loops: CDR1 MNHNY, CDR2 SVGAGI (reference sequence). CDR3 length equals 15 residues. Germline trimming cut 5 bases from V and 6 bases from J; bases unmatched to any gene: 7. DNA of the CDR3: TGTGCCAGCAGTCCGACCGGGACAGGGGTTCAGCCCCAGCATTTT. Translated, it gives CASSPTGTGVQPQHF.

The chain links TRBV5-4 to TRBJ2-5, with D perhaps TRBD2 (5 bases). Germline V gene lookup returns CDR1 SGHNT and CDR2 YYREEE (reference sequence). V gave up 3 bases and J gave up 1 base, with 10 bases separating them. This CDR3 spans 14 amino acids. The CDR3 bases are TGTGCCAGCAGCTCGGGGAAGCCCCAAGAGACCCAGTACTTC. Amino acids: CASSSGKPQETQYF. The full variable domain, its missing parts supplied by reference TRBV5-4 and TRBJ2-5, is ETGVTQSPTHLIKTRGQQVTLRCSSQSGHNTVSWYQQALGQGPQFIFQYYREEENGRGNFPPRFSGLQFPNYSSELNVNALELDDSALYLCASSSGKPQETQYFGPGTRLLVL.

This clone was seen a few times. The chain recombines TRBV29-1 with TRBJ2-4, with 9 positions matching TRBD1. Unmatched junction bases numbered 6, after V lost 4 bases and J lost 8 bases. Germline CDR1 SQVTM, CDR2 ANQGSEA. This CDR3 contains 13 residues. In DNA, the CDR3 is TGCAGCGTTGCTCCGGACAGGGGAGACATTCAGTACTTC. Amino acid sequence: CSVAPDRGDIQYF. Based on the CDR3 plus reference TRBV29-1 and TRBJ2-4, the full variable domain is SAVISQKPSRDICQRGTSLTIQCQVDSQVTMMFWYRQQPGQSLTLIATANQGSEATYESGFVIDKFPISRPNLTFSTLTVSNMSPEDSSIYLCSVAPDRGDIQYFGAGTRLSVL.

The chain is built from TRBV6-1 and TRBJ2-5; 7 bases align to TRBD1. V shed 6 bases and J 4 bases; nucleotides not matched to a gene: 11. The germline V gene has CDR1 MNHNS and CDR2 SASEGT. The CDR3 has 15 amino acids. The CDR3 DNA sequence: TGTGCCAGCAGACCCGACAGGGCGGTCGGAGAGACCCAGTACTTC. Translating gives CASRPDRAVGETQYF.

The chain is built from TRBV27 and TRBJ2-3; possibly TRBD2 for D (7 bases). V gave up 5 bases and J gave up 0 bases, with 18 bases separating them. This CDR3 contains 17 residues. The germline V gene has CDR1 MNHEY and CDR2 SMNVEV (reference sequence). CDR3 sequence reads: CASSRPAGASSTDTQYF. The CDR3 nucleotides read TGTGCCAGCAGTCGGCCGGCGGGGGCCTCTAGCACAGATACGCAGTATTTT.

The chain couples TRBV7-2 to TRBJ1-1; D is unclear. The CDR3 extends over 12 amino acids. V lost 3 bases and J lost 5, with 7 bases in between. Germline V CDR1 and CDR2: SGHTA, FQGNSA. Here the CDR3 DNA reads TGTGCCAGCAGCTTTACGGGAACTGAAGCTTTCTTT. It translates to CASSFTGTEAFF. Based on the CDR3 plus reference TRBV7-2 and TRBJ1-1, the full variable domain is GAGVSQSPSNKVTEKGKDVELRCDPISGHTALYWYRQSLGQGLEFLIYFQGNSAPDKSGLPSDRFSAERTGGSVSTLTIQRTQQEDSAVYLCASSFTGTEAFFGQGTRLTVV.

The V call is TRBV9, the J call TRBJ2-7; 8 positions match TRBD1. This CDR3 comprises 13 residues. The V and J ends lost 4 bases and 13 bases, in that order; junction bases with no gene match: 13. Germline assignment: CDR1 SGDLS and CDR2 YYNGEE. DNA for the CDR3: TGTGCCAGCAGCTTCACATCAGGGGGCTACCTATACTTC. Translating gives CASSFTSGGYLYF.

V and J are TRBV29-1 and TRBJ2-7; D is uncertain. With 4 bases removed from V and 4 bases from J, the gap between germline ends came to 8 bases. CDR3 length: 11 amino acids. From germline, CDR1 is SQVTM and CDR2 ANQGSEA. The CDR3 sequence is CSVAGPYEQYF. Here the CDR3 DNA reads TGCAGCGTTGCTGGACCTTACGAGCAGTACTTC.

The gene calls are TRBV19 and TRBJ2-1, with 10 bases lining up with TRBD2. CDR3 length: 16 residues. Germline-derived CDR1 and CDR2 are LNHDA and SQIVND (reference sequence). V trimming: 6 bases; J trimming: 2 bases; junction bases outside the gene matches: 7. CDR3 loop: CASSPPSGSTYNEQFF. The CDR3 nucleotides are TGTGCCAGTAGCCCCCCTAGCGGGAGTACCTACAATGAGCAGTTCTTC.

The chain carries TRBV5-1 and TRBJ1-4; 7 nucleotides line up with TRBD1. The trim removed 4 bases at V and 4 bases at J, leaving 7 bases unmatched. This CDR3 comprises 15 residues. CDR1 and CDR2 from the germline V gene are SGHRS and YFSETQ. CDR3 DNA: TGCGCCAGCAGCCTCGGGACAGTGTATAATGAAAAACTGTTTTTT. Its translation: CASSLGTVYNEKLFF.

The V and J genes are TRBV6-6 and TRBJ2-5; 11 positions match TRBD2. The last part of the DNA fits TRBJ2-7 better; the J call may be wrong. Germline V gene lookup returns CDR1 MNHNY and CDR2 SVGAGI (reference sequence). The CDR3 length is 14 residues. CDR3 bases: TGTGCCAGTCTCAGCTCTAGCGGGGGGTACGAGCAGTACTTC. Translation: CASLSSSGGYEQYF.

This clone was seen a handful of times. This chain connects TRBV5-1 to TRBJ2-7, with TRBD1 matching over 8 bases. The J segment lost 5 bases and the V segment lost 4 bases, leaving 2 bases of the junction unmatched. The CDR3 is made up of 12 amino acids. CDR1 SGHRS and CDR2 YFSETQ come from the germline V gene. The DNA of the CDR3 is TGCGCCAGCAGCCTACAGGGGGACGAGCAGTACTTC. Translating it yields CASSLQGDEQYF. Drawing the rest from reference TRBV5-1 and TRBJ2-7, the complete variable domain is KAGVTQTPRYLIKTRGQQVTLSCSPISGHRSVSWYQQTPGQGLQFLFEYFSETQRNKGNFPGRFSGRQFSNSRSEMNVSTLELGDSALYLCASSLQGDEQYFGPGTRLTVT.

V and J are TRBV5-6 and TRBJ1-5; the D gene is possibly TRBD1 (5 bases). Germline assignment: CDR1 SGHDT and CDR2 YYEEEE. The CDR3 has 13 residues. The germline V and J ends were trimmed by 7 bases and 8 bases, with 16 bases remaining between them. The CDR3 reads CASGAGPREPQHF. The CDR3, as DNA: TGTGCCAGCGGCGCAGGGCCCCGTGAGCCCCAGCATTTT.

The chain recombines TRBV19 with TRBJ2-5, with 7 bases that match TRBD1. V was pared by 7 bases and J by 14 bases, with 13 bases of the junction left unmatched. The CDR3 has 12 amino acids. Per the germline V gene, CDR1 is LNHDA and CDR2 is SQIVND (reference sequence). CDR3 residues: CASIDNRGPPYF. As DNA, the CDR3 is TGTGCCAGTATTGACAACAGGGGACCCCCCTACTTC.

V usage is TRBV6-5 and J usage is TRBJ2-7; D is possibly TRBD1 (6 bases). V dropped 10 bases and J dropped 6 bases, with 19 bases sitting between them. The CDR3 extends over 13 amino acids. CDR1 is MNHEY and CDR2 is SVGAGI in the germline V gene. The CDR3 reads CATTDSTGSEQYF. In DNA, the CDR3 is TGTGCCACCACGGATAGTACAGGGAGCGAGCAGTACTTC.

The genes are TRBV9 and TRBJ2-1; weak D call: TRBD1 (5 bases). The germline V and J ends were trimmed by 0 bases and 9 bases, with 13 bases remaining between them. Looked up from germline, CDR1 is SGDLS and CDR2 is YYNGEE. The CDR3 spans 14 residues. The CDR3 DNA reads TGTGCCAGCAGCGTAGCCCCCCAGGGCACTGAGCAGTTCTTC. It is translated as CASSVAPQGTEQFF. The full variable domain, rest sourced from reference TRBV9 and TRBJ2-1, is DSGVTQTPKHLITATGQRVTLRCSPRSGDLSVYWYQQSLDQGLQFLIQYYNGEERAKGNILERFSAQQFPDLHSELNLSSLELGDSALYFCASSVAPQGTEQFFGPGTRLTVL.

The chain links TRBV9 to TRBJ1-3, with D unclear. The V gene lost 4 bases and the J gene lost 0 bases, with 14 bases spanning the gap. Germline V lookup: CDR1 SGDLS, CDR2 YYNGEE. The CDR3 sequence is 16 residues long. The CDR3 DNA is TGTGCCAGCAGCCCCCAGCGGGCAGGCTCTGGAAACACCATATATTTT. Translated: CASSPQRAGSGNTIYF.

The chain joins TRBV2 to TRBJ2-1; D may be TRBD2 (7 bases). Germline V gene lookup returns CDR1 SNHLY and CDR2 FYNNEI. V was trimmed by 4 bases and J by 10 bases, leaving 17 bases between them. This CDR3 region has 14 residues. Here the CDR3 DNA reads TGTGCCAGCAGTGTGAAGGGGGGGGCCGCCGAGCAGTTCTTC. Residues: CASSVKGGAAEQFF. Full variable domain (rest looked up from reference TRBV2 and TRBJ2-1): EPEVTQTPSHQVTQMGQEVILRCVPISNHLYFYWYRQILGQKVEFLVSFYNNEISEKSEIFDDQFSVERPDGSNFTLKIRSTKLEDSAMYFCASSVKGGAAEQFFGPGTRLTVL.

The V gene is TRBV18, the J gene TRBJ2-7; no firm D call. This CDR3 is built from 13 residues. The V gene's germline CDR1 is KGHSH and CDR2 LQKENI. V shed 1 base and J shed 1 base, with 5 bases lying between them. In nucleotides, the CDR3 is TGTGCCAGCTCACCACAGGGTTCCTACGAGCAGTACTTC. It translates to CASSPQGSYEQYF.

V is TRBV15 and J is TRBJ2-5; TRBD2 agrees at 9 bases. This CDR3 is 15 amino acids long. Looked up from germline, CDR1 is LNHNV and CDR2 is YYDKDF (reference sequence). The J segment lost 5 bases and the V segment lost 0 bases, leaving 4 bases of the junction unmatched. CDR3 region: CATSRDRGRGETQYF. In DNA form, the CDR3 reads TGTGCCACCAGCAGAGATCGCGGGAGGGGGGAGACCCAGTACTTC.

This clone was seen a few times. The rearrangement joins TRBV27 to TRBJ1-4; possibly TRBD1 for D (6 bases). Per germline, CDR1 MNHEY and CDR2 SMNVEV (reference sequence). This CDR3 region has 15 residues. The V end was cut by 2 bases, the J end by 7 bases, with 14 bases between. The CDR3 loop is CASSLRGRQAEKLFF. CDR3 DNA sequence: TGTGCCAGCAGTTTAAGGGGAAGACAGGCTGAAAAACTGTTTTTT. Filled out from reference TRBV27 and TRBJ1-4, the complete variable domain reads EAQVTQNPRYLITVTGKKLTVTCSQNMNHEYMSWYRQDPGLGLRQIYYSMNVEVTDKGDVPEGYKVSRKEKRNFPLILESPSPNQTSLYFCASSLRGRQAEKLFFGSGTQLSVL.

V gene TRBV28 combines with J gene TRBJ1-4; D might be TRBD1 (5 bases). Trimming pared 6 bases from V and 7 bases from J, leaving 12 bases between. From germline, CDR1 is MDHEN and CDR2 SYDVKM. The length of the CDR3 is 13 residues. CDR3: CASRRGGSEKLFF. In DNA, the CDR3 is TGTGCCAGCAGACGGGGCGGGAGTGAAAAACTGTTTTTT. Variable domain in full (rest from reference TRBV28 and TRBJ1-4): DVKVTQSSRYLVKRTGEKVFLECVQDMDHENMFWYRQDPGLGLRLIYFSYDVKMKEKGDIPEGYSVSREKKERFSLILESASTNQTSMYLCASRRGGSEKLFFGSGTQLSVL.

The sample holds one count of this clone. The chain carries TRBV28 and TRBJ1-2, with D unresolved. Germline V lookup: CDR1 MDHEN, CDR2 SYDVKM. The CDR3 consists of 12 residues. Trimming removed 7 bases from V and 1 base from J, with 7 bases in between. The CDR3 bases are TGTGCCAGCAATAGGTTTAACTATGGCTACACCTTC. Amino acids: CASNRFNYGYTF.

The DNA for the CDR3 is TGTGCCAGCAGCCGAGGAGGTGACGGCTACGAGCAGTACTTC. Its protein is CASSRGGDGYEQYF. The V call is TRBV6-5, the J call TRBJ2-7, with D possibly TRBD2 on 5 matching bases. The CDR3 sequence is 14 residues long. Per the germline V gene, CDR1 is MNHEY and CDR2 is SVGAGI. Between the trimmed V and J ends, which lost 6 bases and 3 bases, there was a span of 15 bases.

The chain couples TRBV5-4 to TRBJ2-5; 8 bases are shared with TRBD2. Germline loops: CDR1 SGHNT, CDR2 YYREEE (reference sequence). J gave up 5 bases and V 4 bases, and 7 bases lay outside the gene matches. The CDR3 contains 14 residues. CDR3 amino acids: CASSRPGGLETQYF. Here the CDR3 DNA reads TGTGCCAGCAGCCGTCCGGGGGGGCTGGAGACCCAGTACTTC.